The clone carrying this TCR beta chain has just one count. Sequenced by immunoSEQ multiplex PCR; TCRdb stores in-frame clones only, minus some. The table records about 43,000 clones, approximately 91% of them present only once. This sample is part of a study of T cell changes during pregnancy in multiple sclerosis. The receptor comes from a female donor with multiple sclerosis, enrolled in a pregnancy study. The material sequenced was PBMCs (not recorded whether the cells were cultured).

As DNA, the CDR3 is TGTGCCAGCAGTTTATTATCCGGGGATGTTCCCCAGCATTTT. Translating gives CASSLLSGDVPQHF. The V and J genes are TRBV27 and TRBJ1-5; D not resolved. This CDR3 is 14 amino acids long. Looked up from germline, CDR1 is MNHEY and CDR2 is SMNVEV (reference sequence). Trimming removed 1 base from V and 10 bases from J, with 14 bases in between.